This T cell receptor beta chain stems from a study of T cell repertoires in cytomegalovirus infection. Per the germline V gene, CDR1 is SNHLY and CDR2 is FYNNEI. The CDR3 spans 14 residues. TCRdb re-called the reads through MiXCR, storing one row per CDR3 protein. The sample holds hundreds of thousands of distinct CDR3 sequences, 15% to 20% seen once. This clonotype was detected only a few times. Antigen: not known. Compared with germline, one end of the junction differs, possibly owing to a read error. Study-wide results and caveats: Predominance within the ex vivo response was attributable to HLA-C-restricted CMV-specific TCR beta clonotypes.

This TCR derives from a human donor in good health (CMV status not recorded). Some clones in this sample may be carry-over from other donors' samples. Sequencing was done on a sample of PBMCs. This chain links TRBV2 with TRBJ1-2; 7 bases align to TRBD1. In DNA, the CDR3 is TGTGCCAGCAGCGCCAGACAGGGTCCGAGTGGCCGCTTCTTC. This translates into CASSARQGPSGRFF.